The count of the clone carrying this TCR beta chain is one. The sample is drawn from a study of blood T cell repertoires in COVID-19. The table came from immunoSEQ multiplex PCR; TCRdb's copy has only in-frame clones and leaves some out. Of fewer than 65,000 clones in the sample, 75% to 90% were seen once. CDR3 length: 16 amino acids. The chain joins TRBV21-1 to TRBJ2-1; TRBD1 is the table's D call, not checked against the DNA. TRBV21-1 is a documented pseudogene. The receptor's source is a man aged 30 to 39 with COVID-19, enrolled during active disease. Sequenced material: peripheral blood. CDR3 nucleotides: TGTGCCAGCAGCAAAGCACAGGGGGTGGAGGACAATGAGCAGTTCTTC. Its translation is CASSKAQGVEDNEQFF.